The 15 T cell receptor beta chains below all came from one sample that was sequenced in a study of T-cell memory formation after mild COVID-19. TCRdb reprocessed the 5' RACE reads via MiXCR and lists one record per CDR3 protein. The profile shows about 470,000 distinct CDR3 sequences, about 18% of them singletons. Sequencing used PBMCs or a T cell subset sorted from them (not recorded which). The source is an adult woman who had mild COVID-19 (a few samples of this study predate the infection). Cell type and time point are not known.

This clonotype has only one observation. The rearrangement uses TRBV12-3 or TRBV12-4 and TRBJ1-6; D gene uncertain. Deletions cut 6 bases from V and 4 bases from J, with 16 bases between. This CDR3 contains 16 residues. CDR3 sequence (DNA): TGTGCCAGCAGCCACAGTCGAACTACGTATAATTCACCCCTCCACTTT. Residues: CASSHSRTTYNSPLHF.

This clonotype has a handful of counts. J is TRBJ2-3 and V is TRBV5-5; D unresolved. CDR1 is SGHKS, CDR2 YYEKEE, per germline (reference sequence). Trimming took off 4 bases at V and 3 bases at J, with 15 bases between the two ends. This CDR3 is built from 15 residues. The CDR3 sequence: CASSPGPLTTDTQYF. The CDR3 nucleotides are TGTGCCAGCAGCCCTGGACCCCTCACGACAGATACGCAGTATTTT.

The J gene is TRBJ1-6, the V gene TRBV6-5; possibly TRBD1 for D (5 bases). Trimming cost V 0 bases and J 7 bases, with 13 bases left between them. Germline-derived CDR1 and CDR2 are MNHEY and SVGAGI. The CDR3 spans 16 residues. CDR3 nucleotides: TGTGCCAGCAGTTACTCGCGGCAGGGCCAAAATTCACCCCTCCACTTT. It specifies CASSYSRQGQNSPLHF.

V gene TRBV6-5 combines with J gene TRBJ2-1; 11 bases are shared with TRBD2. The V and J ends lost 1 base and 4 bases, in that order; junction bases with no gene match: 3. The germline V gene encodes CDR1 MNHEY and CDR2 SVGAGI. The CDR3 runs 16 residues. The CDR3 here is CASSYLAGGTYNEQFF. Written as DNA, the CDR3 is TGTGCCAGCAGTTACTTAGCGGGGGGGACATACAATGAGCAGTTCTTC.

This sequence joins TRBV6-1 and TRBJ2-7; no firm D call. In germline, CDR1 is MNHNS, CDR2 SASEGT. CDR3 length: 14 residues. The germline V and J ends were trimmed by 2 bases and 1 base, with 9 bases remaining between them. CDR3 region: CASSELPASYEQYF. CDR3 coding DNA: TGTGCCAGCAGTGAACTCCCGGCATCCTACGAGCAGTACTTC.

The CDR3 sequence is CSAGPAPYEQYF. In DNA, the CDR3 is TGCAGTGCTGGACCCGCACCCTACGAGCAGTACTTC. J is TRBJ2-7 and V is TRBV20-1; no clear D gene. Germline lookup yields CDR1 DFQATT and CDR2 SNEGSKA (reference sequence). V shed 5 bases and J shed 2 bases, with 10 bases lying between them. CDR3 length equals 12 residues.

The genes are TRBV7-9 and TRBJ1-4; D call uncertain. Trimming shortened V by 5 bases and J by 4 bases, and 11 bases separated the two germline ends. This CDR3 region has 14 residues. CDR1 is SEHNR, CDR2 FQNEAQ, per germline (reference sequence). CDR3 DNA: TGTGCCAGCAGCGTAAGAGGGCGTAATGAAAAACTGTTTTTT. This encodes CASSVRGRNEKLFF.

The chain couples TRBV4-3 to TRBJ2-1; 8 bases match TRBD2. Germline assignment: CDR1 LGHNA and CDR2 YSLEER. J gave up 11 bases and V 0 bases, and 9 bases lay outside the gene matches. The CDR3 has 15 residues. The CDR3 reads CASSQEPAGVLKQFF. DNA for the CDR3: TGCGCCAGCAGCCAAGAGCCAGCGGGGGTATTAAAGCAGTTCTTC.

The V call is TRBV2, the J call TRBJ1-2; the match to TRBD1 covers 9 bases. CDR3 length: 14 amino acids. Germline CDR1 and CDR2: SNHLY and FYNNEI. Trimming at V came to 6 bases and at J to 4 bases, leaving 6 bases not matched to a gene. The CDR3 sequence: CASRGDRVFYGYTF. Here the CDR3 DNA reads TGTGCCAGCAGAGGGGACAGGGTGTTCTATGGCTACACCTTC. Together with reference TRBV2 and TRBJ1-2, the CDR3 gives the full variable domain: EPEVTQTPSHQVTQMGQEVILRCVPISNHLYFYWYRQILGQKVEFLVSFYNNEISEKSEIFDDQFSVERPDGSNFTLKIRSTKLEDSAMYFCASRGDRVFYGYTFGSGTRLTVV.

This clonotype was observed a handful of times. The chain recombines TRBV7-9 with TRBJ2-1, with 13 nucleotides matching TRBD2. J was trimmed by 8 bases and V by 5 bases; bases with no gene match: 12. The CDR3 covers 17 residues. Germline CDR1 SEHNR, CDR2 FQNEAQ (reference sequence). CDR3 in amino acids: CASSRGLAGEGVYEQFF. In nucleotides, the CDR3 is TGTGCCAGCAGCAGAGGACTAGCGGGAGAAGGGGTATATGAGCAGTTCTTC.

Here the CDR3 DNA reads TGCACAGGCTGGATTCGCGGCTCGGGCACAGATACGCAGTATTTT. Translated: CTGWIRGSGTDTQYF. The genes are TRBV20-1 and TRBJ2-3, with no clear D. The CDR3 runs 15 residues. Germline CDR1 DFQATT, CDR2 SNEGSKA (reference sequence).

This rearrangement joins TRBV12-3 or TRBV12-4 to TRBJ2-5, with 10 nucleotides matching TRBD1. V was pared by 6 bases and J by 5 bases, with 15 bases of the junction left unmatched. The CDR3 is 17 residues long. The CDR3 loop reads CASSPGFGDRGWETQYF. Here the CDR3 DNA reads TGTGCCAGCAGCCCTGGTTTCGGGGACAGGGGTTGGGAGACCCAGTACTTC.

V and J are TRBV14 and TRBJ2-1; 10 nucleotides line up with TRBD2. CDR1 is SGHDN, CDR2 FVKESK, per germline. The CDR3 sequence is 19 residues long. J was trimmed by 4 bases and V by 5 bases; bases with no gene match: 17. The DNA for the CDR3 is TGTGCCAGCAGCGCTAGCGGGAGCGGGGCAGTAGGTCCGTACAATGAGCAGTTCTTC. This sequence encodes CASSASGSGAVGPYNEQFF.

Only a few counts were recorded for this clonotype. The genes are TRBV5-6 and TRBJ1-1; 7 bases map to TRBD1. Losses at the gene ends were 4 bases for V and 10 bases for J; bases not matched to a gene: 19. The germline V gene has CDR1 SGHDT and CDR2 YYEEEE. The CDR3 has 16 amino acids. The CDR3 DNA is TGTGCCAGCAGCCCCCCAGCGGACAGGAATCTCCCAGCAGCTTTCTTT. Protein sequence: CASSPPADRNLPAAFF.

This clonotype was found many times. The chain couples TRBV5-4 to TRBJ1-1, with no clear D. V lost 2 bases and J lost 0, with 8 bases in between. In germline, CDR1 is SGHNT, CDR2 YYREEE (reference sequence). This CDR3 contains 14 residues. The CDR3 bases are TGTGCCAGCAGCTTCGCGGGGATGAACACTGAAGCTTTCTTT. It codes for CASSFAGMNTEAFF.